Shown below are 27 T cell receptor beta chains from a single sample sequenced in a study of blood T cells in healthy people across ages. PCR was performed a second time for 7 to 11 cycles using a sample-barcoded 5' primer and a J-beta primer mix. TCRdb processed the 5' RACE reads anew with MiXCR; each CDR3 protein has one entry. The table shows 1.5 million to 2 million distinct CDR3 sequences, with roughly 30% occurring only once. The specimen sequenced was blood. The receptors were gathered from a woman aged 30 to 39 in good health.

V is TRBV29-1 and J is TRBJ1-2; a possible D gene is TRBD1 (6 bases). V was pared by 7 bases and J by 0 bases, with 15 bases between. Germline assignment: CDR1 SQVTM and CDR2 ANQGSEA. The CDR3 contains 14 residues. The CDR3 DNA sequence: TGCAGCGCCGAGAGGGACACTTCTAACTATGGCTACACCTTC. This encodes CSAERDTSNYGYTF.

This clonotype was found a few times. The rearrangement links TRBV7-9 to TRBJ1-6; D possibly corresponds to TRBD1 (6 bases). The CDR3 length is 16 residues. Germline CDR1 reads SEHNR; CDR2 reads FQNEAQ (reference sequence). V was pared by 3 bases and J by 9 bases, with 18 bases between. CDR3 sequence reads: CASSLTPTGPRSPLHF. The CDR3 DNA reads as TGTGCCAGCAGCTTGACACCGACAGGACCTCGTTCACCCCTCCACTTT.

Remarks on this clonotype: A much larger clone differs from this one at a single base, so this may be a read error. This chain uses TRBV12-3 or TRBV12-4 with TRBJ2-7; 7 bases match TRBD1. CDR3 length: 15 residues. The V and J ends lost 3 bases and 2 bases, in that order; junction bases with no gene match: 7. DNA of the CDR3: TGTGCCAGCAGTTTGGGACAGATTGGGCCCTACGAGCAGTACTTC. It yields the protein CASSLGQIGPYEQYF.

The chain is built from TRBV29-1 and TRBJ2-1; D not resolved. Trimming removed 6 bases at V and 13 bases at J, with 16 bases between. The CDR3 runs 11 residues. The germline gives CDR1 SQVTM, CDR2 ANQGSEA. This CDR3 is CSVGPGETQFF. Written as DNA, the CDR3 is TGCAGCGTCGGACCAGGAGAGACCCAGTTCTTC.

This clonotype appeared a few times. The CDR3 region is CASSHTRGSQETQYF. In nucleotides, the CDR3 is TGTGCCAGCTCACACACTCGCGGGAGCCAAGAGACCCAGTACTTC. The J gene is TRBJ2-5, the V gene TRBV18, with 7 positions matching TRBD2. The V gene's germline CDR1 is KGHSH and CDR2 LQKENI. With V trimmed by 4 bases and J by 1 base, 6 bases remained unmatched. CDR3 length: 15 residues.

V gene TRBV7-9 combines with J gene TRBJ2-3; D not certain. Per the germline V gene, CDR1 is SEHNR and CDR2 is FQNEAQ (reference sequence). Trimming removed 5 bases at V and 10 bases at J, with 19 bases between. The CDR3 totals 14 residues. Here the CDR3 reads CASSPSTFGPSQYF. For the CDR3, the DNA is TGTGCCAGCAGCCCCTCCACTTTTGGACCGTCGCAGTATTTT.

This clonotype has only a few counts. The chain is built from TRBV4-1 and TRBJ1-5; no clear D gene. Germline loops: CDR1 MGHRA, CDR2 YSYEKL. This CDR3 region has 13 residues. V was pared by 3 bases and J by 6 bases, with 9 bases between. For the CDR3, the DNA is TGCGCCAGCAGCCAGGAAGGTTCTCAGCCCCAGCATTTT. It codes for CASSQEGSQPQHF.

This clonotype has ten or more counts. This chain connects TRBV27 to TRBJ2-1; no clear D. CDR1 MNHEY and CDR2 SMNVEV come from the germline V gene (reference sequence). Trimming cost V 6 bases and J 6 bases, with 12 bases left between them. The CDR3 totals 13 residues. The CDR3 DNA reads TGTGCCAGCAGCTTGTTGGGCGGCAATGAGCAGTTCTTC. Translating gives CASSLLGGNEQFF.

J is TRBJ2-7 and V is TRBV11-2; 7 nucleotides align to TRBD1. Germline loops: CDR1 SGHAT, CDR2 FQNNGV. This CDR3 spans 13 amino acids. Trimming cost V 1 base and J 9 bases; bases outside gene matches: 6. CDR3 coding DNA: TGTGCCAGCAGCTTAGTAGCGACAGGGTGGCAGTACTTC. It translates to CASSLVATGWQYF.

This clonotype appeared a single time. The V and J genes are TRBV28 and TRBJ2-3; unclear D gene. Trimming took 6 bases from V and 0 from J, leaving 13 bases between them. CDR3 length: 15 residues. Germline CDR1 is MDHEN and CDR2 is SYDVKM. The CDR3 DNA sequence: TGTGCCAGCAGGGATTGGACCGAAAGCACAGATACGCAGTATTTT. Translated: CASRDWTESTDTQYF.

The count of this clonotype is one. A single base separates this from a much larger clone, so it may be a read error. This chain uses TRBV12-3 or TRBV12-4 with TRBJ2-4; tentative D call: TRBD2 (6 bases). The J call may not be correct, given that the DNA end is closer to TRBJ2-7. This CDR3 is 15 amino acids long. The CDR3 reads CASSWEGGKGYEQYF. The CDR3 nucleotides read TGTGCCAGCAGTTGGGAAGGCGGGAAGGGCTACGAGCAGTACTTC.

This clonotype was found a few times. The chain links TRBV20-1 to TRBJ1-5; a possible D gene is TRBD1 (6 bases). Between the trimmed V and J ends, which lost 4 bases and 7 bases, there was a span of 17 bases. The CDR3 is 14 residues long. Germline lookup yields CDR1 DFQATT and CDR2 SNEGSKA (reference sequence). Written as DNA, the CDR3 is TGCAGTGCTACTCGGGGGGCAATCTGGCAGCCCCAGCATTTT. Translating gives CSATRGAIWQPQHF.

This clonotype was counted at least ten times. The genes are TRBV5-1 and TRBJ2-7, with D possibly matching TRBD1 (6 bases). The ends were cut back, 3 bases at V and 6 bases at J, with 13 bases in the middle. There are 13 residues in the CDR3. From germline, CDR1 is SGHRS and CDR2 YFSETQ. The CDR3 loop is CASSWGLAVEQYF. CDR3 in DNA: TGCGCCAGCAGCTGGGGGCTAGCCGTCGAGCAGTACTTC.

This clonotype appeared many times. This chain joins TRBV7-9 and TRBJ2-6, with D possibly called TRBD1 or TRBD2 (5 bases each). The CDR3 has 17 residues. Per germline, CDR1 SEHNR and CDR2 FQNEAQ (reference sequence). V dropped 5 bases and J dropped 0 bases, with 14 bases sitting between them. The CDR3 nucleotides read TGTGCCAGCAGCAGAGGGGCTGCCCACTCTGGGGCCAACGTCCTGACTTTC. Amino acids: CASSRGAAHSGANVLTF.

This sequence joins TRBV7-2 and TRBJ1-2, with a weak D call TRBD1 (5 bases). V lost 3 bases and J lost 8, with 16 bases in between. Germline assignment: CDR1 SGHTA and CDR2 FQGNSA. The CDR3 contains 14 residues. The CDR3 coding sequence is TGTGCCAGCAGCTTTAATAGGGGAGAACGGGGCTACACCTTC. Translation: CASSFNRGERGYTF.

The gene calls are TRBV7-2 and TRBJ1-1, with D perhaps matching TRBD1 (5 bases). Germline V gene sequence: CDR1 SGHTA, CDR2 FQGNSA. The CDR3 has 15 amino acids. V was trimmed by 2 bases and J by 5 bases, leaving 15 bases between them. The CDR3 protein is CASSLLGRAVTEAFF. DNA for the CDR3: TGTGCCAGCAGCTTATTGGGCAGGGCTGTAACTGAAGCTTTCTTT.

This rearrangement joins TRBV29-1 to TRBJ2-3; 10 bases are a match to TRBD1. Trimming removed 0 bases from V and 2 bases from J; junction bases left unmatched: 14. This CDR3 is 19 amino acids long. The germline CDR1 and CDR2 sequences are SQVTM and ANQGSEA. The CDR3 DNA sequence: TGCAGCGTTGAAGATCTTGGGACAGGGGTAGGAGCAATCACAGATACGCAGTATTTT. It translates to CSVEDLGTGVGAITDTQYF.

This clonotype was counted many times. V and J are TRBV20-1 and TRBJ2-7, with 12 bases lining up with TRBD2. This CDR3 spans 15 amino acids. The V gene's germline CDR1 is DFQATT and CDR2 SNEGSKA (reference sequence). After removal of 3 bases from V and 3 bases from J, the junction contained 6 bases not matched to a gene. In DNA form, the CDR3 reads TGCAGTGCTAGTCGACCGACTAGCGGGGGCTACGAGCAGTACTTC. This gives the protein CSASRPTSGGYEQYF.

This clonotype was seen more than once but under ten times. The chain carries TRBV24-1 and TRBJ2-3; the D gene is possibly TRBD2 (5 bases). Germline V gene lookup returns CDR1 KGHDR and CDR2 SFDVKD. V shed 2 bases and J shed 6 bases, with 11 bases lying between them. The CDR3 runs to 14 residues. The CDR3, as DNA: TGTGCCACCAGTGATTCTAGCCTGGGGGATACGCAGTATTTT. Protein sequence: CATSDSSLGDTQYF.

The rearrangement uses TRBV6-5 and TRBJ1-2, with a possible D match to TRBD1 (5 bases). The CDR3 sequence is 14 residues long. V was clipped by 0 bases and J by 8 bases, with 13 bases between them. The germline gives CDR1 MNHEY, CDR2 SVGAGI. The CDR3, as DNA: TGTGCCAGCAGTTACTCAAGGGACCTGGGGGGCTACACCTTC. It yields the protein CASSYSRDLGGYTF.

This clonotype has more than one count but fewer than ten. The chain uses TRBV28 and TRBJ1-6, with D tentatively TRBD1 (5 bases). CDR1 MDHEN and CDR2 SYDVKM come from the germline V gene. CDR3 length: 16 residues. The V gene lost 6 bases and the J gene lost 9 bases, with 21 bases spanning the gap. The CDR3 loop reads CASSMTAGRLRSPLHF. The CDR3 nucleotides read TGTGCCAGCAGCATGACCGCGGGGCGCTTGCGTTCACCCCTCCACTTT.

This chain links TRBV24-1 with TRBJ2-5; D is unresolved. V was cut by 6 bases and J by 4 bases, with 14 bases left in between. This CDR3 has 14 residues. CDR1 KGHDR and CDR2 SFDVKD come from the germline V gene. The CDR3 reads CATSNGNLGETQYF. The CDR3 DNA is TGTGCCACCAGTAATGGGAACTTGGGAGAGACCCAGTACTTC.

The sample holds a few counts of this clonotype. The rearrangement links TRBV28 to TRBJ2-7; TRBD1 aligns across 8 bases. Germline loops: CDR1 MDHEN, CDR2 SYDVKM. The CDR3 contains 15 residues. With V trimmed by 2 bases and J by 6 bases, 9 bases remained unmatched. In nucleotides, the CDR3 is TGTGCCAGCAGTTTAGGGGGGACAGGTATGGGCGAGCAGTACTTC. Protein: CASSLGGTGMGEQYF.

CDR3 residues: CASSLGGPSQNEQFF. CDR3 nucleotides: TGTGCCAGCAGCTTGGGGGGGCCTAGCCAGAATGAGCAGTTCTTC. The V gene is TRBV5-6, the J gene TRBJ2-1, with D possibly being TRBD1 (6 bases). The ends were cut back, 0 bases at V and 7 bases at J, with 14 bases in the middle. CDR1 SGHDT and CDR2 YYEEEE come from the germline V gene. The CDR3 runs to 15 residues.

The chain carries TRBV5-1 and TRBJ2-3; tentatively, D is TRBD2 (5 bases). V was shortened by 4 bases and J by 5 bases, with 20 bases between the two germline ends. Germline CDR1 is SGHRS and CDR2 is YFSETQ. The CDR3 length is 16 residues. CDR3 residues: CASSPAASNMIDTQYF. The CDR3 DNA is TGCGCCAGCAGCCCGGCCGCTAGCAATATGATAGATACGCAGTATTTT.

This clonotype was seen more than once but under ten times. The rearrangement links TRBV9 to TRBJ1-5; D unresolved. This CDR3 has 12 residues. V dropped 4 bases and J dropped 7 bases, with 9 bases sitting between them. CDR1 is SGDLS, CDR2 YYNGEE, per germline. DNA of the CDR3: TGTGCCAGCAGCTCTAATTACCAGCCCCAGCATTTT. As protein: CASSSNYQPQHF.

The rearrangement links TRBV29-1 to TRBJ1-5; 8 bases are a match to TRBD1. The CDR3 has 15 amino acids. Germline V gives CDR1 SQVTM, CDR2 ANQGSEA. V was clipped by 4 bases and J by 1 base; unmatched bases: 6. The CDR3 sequence is CSVATGTGSNQPQHF. CDR3 nucleotide sequence: TGCAGCGTTGCTACCGGGACAGGAAGCAATCAGCCCCAGCATTTT.